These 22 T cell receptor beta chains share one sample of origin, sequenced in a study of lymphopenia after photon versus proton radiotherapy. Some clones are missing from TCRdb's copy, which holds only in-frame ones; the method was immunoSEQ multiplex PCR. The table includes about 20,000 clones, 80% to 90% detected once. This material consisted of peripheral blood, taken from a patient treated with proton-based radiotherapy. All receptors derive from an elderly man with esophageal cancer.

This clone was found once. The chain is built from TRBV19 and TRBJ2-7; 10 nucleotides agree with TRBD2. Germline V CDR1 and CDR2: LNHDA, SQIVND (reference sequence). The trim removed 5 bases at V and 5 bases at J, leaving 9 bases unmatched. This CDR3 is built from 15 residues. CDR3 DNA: TGTGCCAGTAGTCAACCGGGACTAGCGATAAACGAGCAGTACTTC. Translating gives CASSQPGLAINEQYF.

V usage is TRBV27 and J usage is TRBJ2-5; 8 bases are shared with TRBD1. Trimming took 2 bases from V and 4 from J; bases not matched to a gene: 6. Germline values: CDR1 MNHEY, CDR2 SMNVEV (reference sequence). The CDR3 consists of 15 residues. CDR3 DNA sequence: TGTGCCAGCAGTTTAAGGGGCAGGGGGCCAGAGACCCAGTACTTC. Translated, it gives CASSLRGRGPETQYF.

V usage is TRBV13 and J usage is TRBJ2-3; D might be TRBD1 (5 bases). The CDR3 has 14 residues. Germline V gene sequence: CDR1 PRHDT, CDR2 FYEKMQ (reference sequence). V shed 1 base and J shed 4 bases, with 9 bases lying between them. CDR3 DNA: TGTGCCAGCAGCTTAGACAGGCTAGCAGATACGCAGTATTTT. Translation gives CASSLDRLADTQYF.

The CDR3 here is CASSLRQRRETQYF. The CDR3 DNA sequence: TGTGCCAGCAGCTTAAGGCAAAGGCGGGAGACCCAGTACTTC. This chain connects TRBV7-2 to TRBJ2-5; D gene ambiguous. The CDR3 runs to 14 residues. The germline V and J ends were trimmed by 2 bases and 5 bases, with 12 bases remaining between them. Germline values: CDR1 SGHTA, CDR2 FQGNSA.

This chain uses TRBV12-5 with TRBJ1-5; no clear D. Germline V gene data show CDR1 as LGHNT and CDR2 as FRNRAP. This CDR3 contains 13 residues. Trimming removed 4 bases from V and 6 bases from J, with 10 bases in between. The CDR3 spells CASGWDLGQPQHF. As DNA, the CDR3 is TGTGCTAGTGGTTGGGATTTGGGTCAGCCCCAGCATTTT.

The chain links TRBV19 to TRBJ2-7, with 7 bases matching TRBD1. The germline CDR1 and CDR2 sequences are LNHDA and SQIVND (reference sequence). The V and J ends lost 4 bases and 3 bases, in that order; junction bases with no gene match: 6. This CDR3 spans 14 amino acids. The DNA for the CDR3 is TGTGCCAGTAGTAGATCGGGACAGAGCTACGAGCAGTACTTC. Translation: CASSRSGQSYEQYF.

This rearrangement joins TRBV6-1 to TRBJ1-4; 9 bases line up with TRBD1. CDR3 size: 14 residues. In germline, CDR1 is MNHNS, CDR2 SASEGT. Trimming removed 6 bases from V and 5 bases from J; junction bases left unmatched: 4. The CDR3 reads CASSTDRGNEKLFF. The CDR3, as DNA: TGTGCCAGCAGCACGGACAGGGGAAATGAAAAACTGTTTTTT.

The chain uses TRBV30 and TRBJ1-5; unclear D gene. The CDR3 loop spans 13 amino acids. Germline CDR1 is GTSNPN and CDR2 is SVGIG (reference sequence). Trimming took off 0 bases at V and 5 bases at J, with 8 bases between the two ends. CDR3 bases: TGTGCCTGGAGTGTACGATGGGATCAGCCCCAGCATTTT. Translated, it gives CAWSVRWDQPQHF.

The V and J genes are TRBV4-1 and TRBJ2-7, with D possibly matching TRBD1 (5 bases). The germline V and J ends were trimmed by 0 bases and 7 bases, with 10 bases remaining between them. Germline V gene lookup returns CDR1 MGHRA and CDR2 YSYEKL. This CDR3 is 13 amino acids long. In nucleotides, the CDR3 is TGCGCCAGCAGCCAAGATAATAGGGGTGAGCAGTACTTC. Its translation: CASSQDNRGEQYF.

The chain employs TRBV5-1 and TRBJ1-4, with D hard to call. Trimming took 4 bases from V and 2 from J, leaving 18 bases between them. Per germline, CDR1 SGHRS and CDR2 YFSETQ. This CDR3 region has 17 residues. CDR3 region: CASSNTRAGVTNEKLFF. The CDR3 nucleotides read TGCGCCAGCAGCAACACCCGGGCAGGAGTTACTAATGAAAAACTGTTTTTT. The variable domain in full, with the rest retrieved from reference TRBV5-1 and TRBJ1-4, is KAGVTQTPRYLIKTRGQQVTLSCSPISGHRSVSWYQQTPGQGLQFLFEYFSETQRNKGNFPGRFSGRQFSNSRSEMNVSTLELGDSALYLCASSNTRAGVTNEKLFFGSGTQLSVL.

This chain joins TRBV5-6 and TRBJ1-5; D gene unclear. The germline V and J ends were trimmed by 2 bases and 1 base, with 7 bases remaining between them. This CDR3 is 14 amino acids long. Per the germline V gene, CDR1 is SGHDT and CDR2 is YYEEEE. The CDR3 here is CASSFRASNQPQHF. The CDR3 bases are TGTGCCAGCAGCTTCCGAGCCAGCAATCAGCCCCAGCATTTT.

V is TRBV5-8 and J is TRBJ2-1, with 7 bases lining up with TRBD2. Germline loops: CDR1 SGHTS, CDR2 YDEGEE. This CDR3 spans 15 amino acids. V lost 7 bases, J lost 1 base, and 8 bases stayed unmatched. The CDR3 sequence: CASLRLAGSYNEQFF. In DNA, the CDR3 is TGTGCCAGCCTAAGACTAGCTGGGTCCTACAATGAGCAGTTCTTC.

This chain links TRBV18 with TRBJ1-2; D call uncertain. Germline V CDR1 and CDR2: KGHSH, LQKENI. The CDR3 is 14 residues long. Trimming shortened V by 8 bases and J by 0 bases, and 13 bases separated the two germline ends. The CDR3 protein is CASQKDGANYGYTF. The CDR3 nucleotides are TGTGCCAGCCAGAAGGACGGAGCTAACTATGGCTACACCTTC. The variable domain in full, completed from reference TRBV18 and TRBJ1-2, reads NAGVMQNPRHLVRRRGQEARLRCSPMKGHSHVYWYRQLPEEGLKFMVYLQKENIIDESGMPKERFSAEFPKEGPSILRIQQVVRGDSAAYFCASQKDGANYGYTFGSGTRLTVV.

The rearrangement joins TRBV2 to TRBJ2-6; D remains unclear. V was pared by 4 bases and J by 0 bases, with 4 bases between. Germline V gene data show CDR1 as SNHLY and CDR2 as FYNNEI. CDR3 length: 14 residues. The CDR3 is CASSADSGANVLTF. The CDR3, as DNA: TGTGCCAGCAGTGCGGACTCTGGGGCCAACGTCCTGACTTTC.

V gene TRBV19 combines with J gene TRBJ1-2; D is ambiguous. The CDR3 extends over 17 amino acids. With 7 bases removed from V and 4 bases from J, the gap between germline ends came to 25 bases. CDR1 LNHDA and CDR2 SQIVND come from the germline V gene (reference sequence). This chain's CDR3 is CASNKGGQARPLYGYTF. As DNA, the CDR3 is TGTGCCAGTAATAAGGGCGGCCAGGCCCGACCGCTCTATGGCTACACCTTC.

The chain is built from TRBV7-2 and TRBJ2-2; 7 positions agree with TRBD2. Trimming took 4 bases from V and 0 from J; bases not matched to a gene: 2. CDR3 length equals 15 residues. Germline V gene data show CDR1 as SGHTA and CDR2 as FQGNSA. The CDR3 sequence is CASSWSGANTGELFF. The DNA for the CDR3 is TGTGCCAGCAGCTGGAGCGGGGCGAACACCGGGGAGCTGTTTTTT.

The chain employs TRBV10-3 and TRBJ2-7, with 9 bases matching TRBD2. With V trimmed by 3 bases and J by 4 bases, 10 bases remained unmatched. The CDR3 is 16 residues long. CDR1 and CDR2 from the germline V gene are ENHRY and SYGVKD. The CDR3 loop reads CAISDPIGLARYEQYF. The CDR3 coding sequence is TGTGCCATCAGTGATCCGATCGGACTAGCGAGATACGAGCAGTACTTC.

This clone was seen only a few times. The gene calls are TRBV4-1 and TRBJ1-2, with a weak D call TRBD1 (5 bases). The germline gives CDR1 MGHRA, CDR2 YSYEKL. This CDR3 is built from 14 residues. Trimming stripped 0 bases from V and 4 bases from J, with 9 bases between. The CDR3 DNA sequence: TGCGCCAGCAGCCAAGAATTCACAGGCTATGGCTACACCTTC. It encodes CASSQEFTGYGYTF.

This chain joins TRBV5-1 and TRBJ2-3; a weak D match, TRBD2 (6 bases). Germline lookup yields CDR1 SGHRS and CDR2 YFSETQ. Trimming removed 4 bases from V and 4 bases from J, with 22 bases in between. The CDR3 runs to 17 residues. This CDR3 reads CASSNRPIVGGADTQYF. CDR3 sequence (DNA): TGCGCCAGCAGCAATCGTCCTATTGTGGGAGGCGCAGATACGCAGTATTTT.

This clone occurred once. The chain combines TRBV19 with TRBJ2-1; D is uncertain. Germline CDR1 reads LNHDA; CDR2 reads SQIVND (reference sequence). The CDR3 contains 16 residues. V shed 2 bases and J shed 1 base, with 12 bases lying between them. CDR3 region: CASSITPLESYNEQFF. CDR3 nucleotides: TGTGCCAGTAGTATAACCCCTCTGGAGTCCTACAATGAGCAGTTCTTC.

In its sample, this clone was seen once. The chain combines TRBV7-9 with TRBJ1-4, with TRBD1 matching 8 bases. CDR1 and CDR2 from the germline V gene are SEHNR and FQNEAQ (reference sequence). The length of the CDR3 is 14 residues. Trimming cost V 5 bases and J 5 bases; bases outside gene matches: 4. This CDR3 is CASSPGQGNEKLFF. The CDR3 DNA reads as TGTGCCAGCAGCCCAGGACAGGGCAATGAAAAACTGTTTTTT. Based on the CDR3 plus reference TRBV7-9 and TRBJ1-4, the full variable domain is DTGVSQNPRHKITKRGQNVTFRCDPISEHNRLYWYRQTLGQGPEFLTYFQNEAQLEKSRLLSDRFSAERPKGSFSTLEIQRTEQGDSAMYLCASSPGQGNEKLFFGSGTQLSVL.

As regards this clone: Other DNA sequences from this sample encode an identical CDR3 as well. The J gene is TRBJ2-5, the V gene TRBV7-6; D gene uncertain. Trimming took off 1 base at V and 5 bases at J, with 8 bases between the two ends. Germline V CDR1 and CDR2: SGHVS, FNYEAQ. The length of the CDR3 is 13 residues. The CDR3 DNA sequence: TGTGCCAGCAGCTTAGGTATTCGGGAGACCCAGTACTTC. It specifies CASSLGIRETQYF.